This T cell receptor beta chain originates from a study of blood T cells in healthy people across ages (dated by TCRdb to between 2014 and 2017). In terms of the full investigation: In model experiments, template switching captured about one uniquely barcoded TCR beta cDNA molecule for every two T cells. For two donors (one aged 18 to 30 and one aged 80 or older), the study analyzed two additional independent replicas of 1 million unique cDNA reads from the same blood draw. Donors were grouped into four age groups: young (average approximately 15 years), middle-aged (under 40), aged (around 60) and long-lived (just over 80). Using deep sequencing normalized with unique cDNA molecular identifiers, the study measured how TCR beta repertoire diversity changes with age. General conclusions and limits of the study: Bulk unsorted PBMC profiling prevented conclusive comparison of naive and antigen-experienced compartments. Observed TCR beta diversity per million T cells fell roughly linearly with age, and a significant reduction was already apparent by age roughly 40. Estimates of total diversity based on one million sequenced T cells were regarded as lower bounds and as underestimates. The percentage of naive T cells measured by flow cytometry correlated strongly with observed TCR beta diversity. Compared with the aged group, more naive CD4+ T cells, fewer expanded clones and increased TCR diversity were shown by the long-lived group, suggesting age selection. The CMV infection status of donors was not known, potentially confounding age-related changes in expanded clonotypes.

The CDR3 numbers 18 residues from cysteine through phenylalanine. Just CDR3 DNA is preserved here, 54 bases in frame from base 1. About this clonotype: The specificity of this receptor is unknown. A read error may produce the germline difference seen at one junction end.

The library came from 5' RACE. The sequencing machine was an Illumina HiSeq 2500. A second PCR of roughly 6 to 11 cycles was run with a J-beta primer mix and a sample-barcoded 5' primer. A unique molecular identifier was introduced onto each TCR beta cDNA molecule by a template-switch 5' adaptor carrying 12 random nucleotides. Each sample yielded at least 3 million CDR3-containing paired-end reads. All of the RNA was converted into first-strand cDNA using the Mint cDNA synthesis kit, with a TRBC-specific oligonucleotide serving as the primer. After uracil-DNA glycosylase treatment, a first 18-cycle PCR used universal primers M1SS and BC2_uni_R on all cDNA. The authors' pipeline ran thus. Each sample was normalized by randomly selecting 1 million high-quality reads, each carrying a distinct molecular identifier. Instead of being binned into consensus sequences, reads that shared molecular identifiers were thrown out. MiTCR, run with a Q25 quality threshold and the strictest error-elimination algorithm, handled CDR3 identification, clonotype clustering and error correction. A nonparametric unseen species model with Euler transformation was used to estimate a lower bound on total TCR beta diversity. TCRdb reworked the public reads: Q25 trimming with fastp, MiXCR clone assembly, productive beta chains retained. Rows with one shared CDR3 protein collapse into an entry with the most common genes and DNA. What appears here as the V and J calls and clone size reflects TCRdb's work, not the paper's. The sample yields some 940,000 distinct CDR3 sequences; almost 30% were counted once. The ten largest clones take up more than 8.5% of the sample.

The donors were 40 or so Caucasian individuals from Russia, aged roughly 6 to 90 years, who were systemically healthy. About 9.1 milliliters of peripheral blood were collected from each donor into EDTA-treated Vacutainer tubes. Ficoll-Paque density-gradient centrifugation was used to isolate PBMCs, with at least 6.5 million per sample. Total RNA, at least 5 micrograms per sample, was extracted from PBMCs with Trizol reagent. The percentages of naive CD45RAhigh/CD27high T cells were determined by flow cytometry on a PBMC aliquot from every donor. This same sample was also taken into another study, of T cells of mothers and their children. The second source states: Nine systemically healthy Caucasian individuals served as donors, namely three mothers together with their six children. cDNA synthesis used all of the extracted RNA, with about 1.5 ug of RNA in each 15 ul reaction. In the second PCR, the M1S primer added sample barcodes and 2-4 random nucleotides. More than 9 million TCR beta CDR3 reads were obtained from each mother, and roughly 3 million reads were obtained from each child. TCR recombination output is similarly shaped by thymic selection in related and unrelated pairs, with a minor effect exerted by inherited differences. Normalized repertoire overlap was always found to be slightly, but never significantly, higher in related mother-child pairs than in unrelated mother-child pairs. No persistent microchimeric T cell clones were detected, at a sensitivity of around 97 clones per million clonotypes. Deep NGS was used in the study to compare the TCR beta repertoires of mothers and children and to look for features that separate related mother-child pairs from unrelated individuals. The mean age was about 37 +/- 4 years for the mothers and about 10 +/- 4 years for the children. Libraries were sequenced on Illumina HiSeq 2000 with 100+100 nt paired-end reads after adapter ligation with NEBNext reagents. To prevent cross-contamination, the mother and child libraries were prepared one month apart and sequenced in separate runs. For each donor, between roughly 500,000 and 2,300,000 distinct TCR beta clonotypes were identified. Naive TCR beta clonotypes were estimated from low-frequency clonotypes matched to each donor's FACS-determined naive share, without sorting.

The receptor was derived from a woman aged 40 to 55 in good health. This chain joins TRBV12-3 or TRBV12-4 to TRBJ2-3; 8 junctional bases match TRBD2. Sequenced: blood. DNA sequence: TGTGCCAGCAGTTTACCGAGCGGGGGATTAATGAGAGCAGATGCGCAGTATTTT. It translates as CASSLPSGGLMRADAQYF.